Following are 32 T cell receptor beta chains from one sample sequenced in a study of cytomegalovirus exposure and HLA in healthy donors. Both 60 Vbeta primers and 13 Jbeta primers went into the PCR. Here immunoSEQ multiplex PCR was the method, and the copy in TCRdb shows in-frame clones only, minus some. The sample carries about 160,000 clones, around four fifths recorded once. Material for sequencing was PBMCs. The receptors derive from a woman between 50 and 59 years old in good health and CMV-seronegative.

For this clone: Germline and junction disagree at one end, which may indicate a read error. CDR3 region: CTSSPERISYNEQFF. As DNA, the CDR3 is TGTACCAGCTCACCCGAGCGGATCTCCTACAATGAGCAGTTCTTC. This sequence joins TRBV18 and TRBJ2-1; perhaps TRBD2 as D (5 bases). The CDR3 totals 15 residues. The germline CDR1 and CDR2 sequences are KGHSH and LQKENI.

The V call is TRBV28, the J call TRBJ2-7; 7 nucleotides agree with TRBD1. After removal of 2 bases from V and 5 bases from J, the junction contained 6 bases not matched to a gene. The germline V gene has CDR1 MDHEN and CDR2 SYDVKM. The CDR3 covers 14 residues. CDR3 in DNA: TGTGCCAGCAGTTTAACAGGGGCCCACCACGAGCAGTACTTC. It translates to CASSLTGAHHEQYF.

This chain links TRBV2 with TRBJ2-7; a weak D match, TRBD1 (6 bases). V lost 6 bases and J 6 bases, leaving 12 bases between the germline ends. Germline loops: CDR1 SNHLY, CDR2 FYNNEI. The CDR3 is made up of 12 amino acids. CDR3 sequence: CASRTGTAEQYF. CDR3 bases: TGTGCCAGCAGGACAGGTACCGCCGAGCAGTACTTC.

In this sample, this clone turned up a few times. The J gene is TRBJ2-2, the V gene TRBV15, with 7 positions matching TRBD1. CDR1 and CDR2 (germline): LNHNV, YYDKDF (reference sequence). Trimming removed 1 base from V and 5 bases from J; junction bases left unmatched: 1. The CDR3 consists of 14 residues. The CDR3 protein is CATSRATGTGELFF. The CDR3 nucleotides are TGTGCCACCAGCAGAGCGACAGGGACCGGGGAGCTGTTTTTT.

The CDR3 coding sequence is TGTGCCAGTAGTATACAATACAATGAGCAGTTCTTC. This sequence encodes CASSIQYNEQFF. V and J are TRBV19 and TRBJ2-1; the D is unclear. Germline CDR1 reads LNHDA; CDR2 reads SQIVND (reference sequence). There are 12 residues in the CDR3. Trimming left V 2 bases short and J 4 bases short, with 3 bases between.

The chain carries TRBV18 and TRBJ1-5; D is perhaps TRBD1 (5 bases). Germline values: CDR1 KGHSH, CDR2 LQKENI. This CDR3 region has 15 residues. Trimming removed 1 base from V and 6 bases from J, with 13 bases in between. The CDR3: CASSPQSGQAQPQHF. The CDR3 nucleotides read TGTGCCAGCTCACCACAGTCAGGGCAGGCTCAGCCCCAGCATTTT. The full variable domain, completed using reference TRBV18 and TRBJ1-5, is NAGVMQNPRHLVRRRGQEARLRCSPMKGHSHVYWYRQLPEEGLKFMVYLQKENIIDESGMPKERFSAEFPKEGPSILRIQQVVRGDSAAYFCASSPQSGQAQPQHFGDGTRLSIL.

The genes are TRBV20-1 and TRBJ2-1; D gene uncertain. In germline, CDR1 is DFQATT, CDR2 SNEGSKA (reference sequence). V lost 6 bases, J lost 2 bases, and 5 bases lay in between. The CDR3 covers 11 residues. This chain's CDR3 is CSARTYNEQFF. CDR3 DNA sequence: TGCAGTGCGAGGACCTACAATGAGCAGTTCTTC.

The chain has TRBV27 and TRBJ1-2, with D tentatively TRBD1 (6 bases). This CDR3 has 13 residues. Trimming shortened V by 3 bases and J by 2 bases, and 7 bases separated the two germline ends. CDR1 is MNHEY, CDR2 SMNVEV, per germline (reference sequence). The CDR3 reads CASSFGQNYGYTF. CDR3 sequence (DNA): TGTGCCAGCAGTTTCGGACAGAACTATGGCTACACCTTC.

The chain joins TRBV7-3 to TRBJ1-2; D may be TRBD1 (5 bases). Trimming pared 1 base from V and 7 bases from J, leaving 16 bases between. This CDR3 comprises 15 residues. CDR1 and CDR2 from the germline V gene are SGHTA and FQGTGA. As DNA, the CDR3 is TGTGCCAGCAGCTTAAGGGGTGGGGGGAGCCCTGGCTACACCTTC. This sequence encodes CASSLRGGGSPGYTF.

The chain has TRBV6-5 and TRBJ2-5, with D perhaps TRBD1 (9 bases). The last part of the DNA fits TRBJ2-7 better; the J call may be wrong. This CDR3 is built from 15 residues. Germline V gene lookup returns CDR1 MNHEY and CDR2 SVGAGI. This CDR3 is CASSYSGTGRYEQYF. In DNA form, the CDR3 reads TGTGCCAGCAGTTATAGCGGGACAGGGCGTTACGAGCAGTACTTC.

V is TRBV27 and J is TRBJ1-4; 7 nucleotides align to TRBD1. The CDR3 has 16 amino acids. V shed 2 bases and J 4 bases; nucleotides not matched to a gene: 7. The V gene's germline CDR1 is MNHEY and CDR2 SMNVEV (reference sequence). The CDR3 loop is CASSLATGQFNEKLFF. CDR3 in DNA: TGTGCCAGCAGTTTAGCTACGGGACAGTTTAATGAAAAACTGTTTTTT.

The gene calls are TRBV5-1 and TRBJ1-1; 7 bases are shared with TRBD1. This CDR3 is built from 15 residues. V lost 2 bases to trimming and J lost 0 bases; unmatched junction nucleotides: 4. Germline CDR1 reads SGHRS; CDR2 reads YFSETQ. The CDR3 bases are TGCGCCAGCAGCTTAAAGACAGGGATGAACACTGAAGCTTTCTTT. Translating gives CASSLKTGMNTEAFF. Using reference TRBV5-1 and TRBJ1-1 for the parts outside the CDR3, the full variable domain is KAGVTQTPRYLIKTRGQQVTLSCSPISGHRSVSWYQQTPGQGLQFLFEYFSETQRNKGNFPGRFSGRQFSNSRSEMNVSTLELGDSALYLCASSLKTGMNTEAFFGQGTRLTVV.

The chain carries TRBV6-1 and TRBJ2-1; TRBD2 is a possible D gene (7 bases). CDR1 MNHNS and CDR2 SASEGT come from the germline V gene. Between the trimmed V and J ends, which lost 2 bases and 6 bases, there was a span of 14 bases. The CDR3 has 15 amino acids. CDR3 residues: CASSELGGAPNEQFF. CDR3 coding DNA: TGTGCCAGCAGTGAATTAGGGGGGGCCCCCAATGAGCAGTTCTTC.

V usage is TRBV5-1 and J usage is TRBJ2-7, with TRBD1 identical over 11 bases. Germline CDR1 SGHRS, CDR2 YFSETQ. V gave up 7 bases and J gave up 0 bases; unmatched junction bases: 12. The CDR3 has 17 amino acids. The CDR3 here is CASGEGPGTGGSYEQYF. The DNA for the CDR3 is TGCGCCAGCGGAGAAGGCCCCGGGACAGGGGGCTCCTACGAGCAGTACTTC.

V is TRBV7-2 and J is TRBJ1-2; D is unclear. Germline lookup yields CDR1 SGHTA and CDR2 FQGNSA. The CDR3 loop spans 12 amino acids. V dropped 6 bases and J dropped 2 bases, with 7 bases sitting between them. For the CDR3, the DNA is TGTGCCAGCAGGGGCAGGAACTATGGCTACACCTTC. This encodes CASRGRNYGYTF. Complete variable domain (other parts from reference TRBV7-2 and TRBJ1-2): GAGVSQSPSNKVTEKGKDVELRCDPISGHTALYWYRQSLGQGLEFLIYFQGNSAPDKSGLPSDRFSAERTGGSVSTLTIQRTQQEDSAVYLCASRGRNYGYTFGSGTRLTVV.

J is TRBJ1-5 and V is TRBV27, with D tentatively TRBD1 (5 bases). Germline CDR1 and CDR2: MNHEY and SMNVEV (reference sequence). The length of the CDR3 is 15 residues. V dropped 2 bases and J dropped 6 bases, with 14 bases sitting between them. The CDR3 loop is CASSLTGTKGQPQHF. For the CDR3, the DNA is TGTGCCAGCAGTTTAACAGGCACCAAAGGTCAGCCCCAGCATTTT.

The chain couples TRBV28 to TRBJ2-5; possible D gene TRBD2, 6 bases. CDR1 is MDHEN and CDR2 is SYDVKM in the germline V gene. Trimming pared 6 bases from V and 5 bases from J, leaving 13 bases between. This CDR3 contains 13 residues. CDR3 amino acids: CASRRPRGETQYF. The CDR3 nucleotides are TGTGCCAGCAGACGCCCACGGGGGGAGACCCAGTACTTC.

The V and J genes are TRBV4-2 and TRBJ1-2, with no clear D. The germline V gene has CDR1 LGHNA and CDR2 YNFKEQ. V lost 4 bases to trimming and J lost 6 bases, with 18 bases between them. The CDR3 consists of 15 residues. CDR3 protein: CASSPEARPSDGYTF. The CDR3 DNA follows: TGTGCCAGCAGCCCCGAGGCACGCCCTTCTGATGGCTACACCTTC.

J is TRBJ1-1 and V is TRBV4-1; D is ambiguous. The V gene lost 4 bases and the J gene lost 5 bases, with 17 bases spanning the gap. From germline, CDR1 is MGHRA and CDR2 YSYEKL. This CDR3 is 15 amino acids long. In DNA, the CDR3 is TGCGCCAGCAGCCTTACGCCGGGAGGTTGGACTGAAGCTTTCTTT. This gives the protein CASSLTPGGWTEAFF.

The chain links TRBV5-1 to TRBJ2-1; 9 positions agree with TRBD2. Germline loops: CDR1 SGHRS, CDR2 YFSETQ. The V segment lost 4 bases and the J segment 10 bases; nucleotides outside the gene matches: 12. This CDR3 region has 15 residues. DNA of the CDR3: TGCGCCAGCAGCCCGAGGGGCGGGACTAGCCTCGAGCAGTTCTTC. It is translated as CASSPRGGTSLEQFF. The full variable domain, its missing parts supplied by reference TRBV5-1 and TRBJ2-1, is KAGVTQTPRYLIKTRGQQVTLSCSPISGHRSVSWYQQTPGQGLQFLFEYFSETQRNKGNFPGRFSGRQFSNSRSEMNVSTLELGDSALYLCASSPRGGTSLEQFFGPGTRLTVL.

This clone was seen only once. The rearrangement links TRBV4-2 to TRBJ2-1; no clear D. Germline lookup yields CDR1 LGHNA and CDR2 YNFKEQ. The CDR3 is 15 residues long. The V end lost 0 bases, the J end lost 0 bases, and 6 bases lay between the germline ends. The CDR3 DNA is TGTGCCAGCAGCCAAGAGGGCAGCTCCTACAATGAGCAGTTCTTC. Protein product: CASSQEGSSYNEQFF.

The gene calls are TRBV6-5 and TRBJ1-2; D not resolved. Germline CDR1 MNHEY, CDR2 SVGAGI. V was trimmed by 2 bases and J by 0 bases, leaving 7 bases between them. The CDR3 contains 14 residues. The CDR3 is CASSYVQANYGYTF. In DNA, the CDR3 is TGTGCCAGCAGTTACGTCCAGGCTAACTATGGCTACACCTTC.

This clone was seen only a few times. At the DNA level, this CDR3 is encoded by other sequences in the same sample as well. The chain is built from TRBV19 and TRBJ1-1, with D possibly TRBD1 on 6 matching bases. Per the germline V gene, CDR1 is LNHDA and CDR2 is SQIVND (reference sequence). Trimming stripped 6 bases from V and 0 bases from J, with 11 bases between. The CDR3 loop spans 14 amino acids. The CDR3 loop is CASSIQGLNTEAFF. Written as DNA, the CDR3 is TGTGCCAGTAGCATCCAGGGGCTGAACACTGAAGCTTTCTTT.

V and J are TRBV4-2 and TRBJ2-5; 9 bases are shared with TRBD1. TRBJ2-7 matches the DNA end more closely, so the J call is doubtful. This CDR3 has 19 amino acids. Per germline, CDR1 LGHNA and CDR2 YNFKEQ. The DNA for the CDR3 is TGTGCCAGCAGCCAAGAGTTTCATGTTGGGACAGGGAACTCCTACGAGCAGTACTTC. Its translation: CASSQEFHVGTGNSYEQYF.

The CDR3 DNA reads TGTGCCAGCAGTCCCATCCCCCTAGCGAGCGAGCAGTTCTTC. Translation gives CASSPIPLASEQFF. The chain uses TRBV27 and TRBJ2-1; maybe TRBD2 (6 bases). CDR1 is MNHEY and CDR2 is SMNVEV in the germline V gene (reference sequence). The CDR3 extends over 14 amino acids. V gave up 5 bases and J gave up 10 bases, with 18 bases separating them.

The V call is TRBV6-1, the J call TRBJ2-7; D possibly corresponds to TRBD2 (6 bases). Trimming removed 1 base at V and 4 bases at J, with 14 bases between. This CDR3 has 15 residues. Per the germline V gene, CDR1 is MNHNS and CDR2 is SASEGT. CDR3 coding DNA: TGTGCCAGCAGTGAAGGCAGTAGCGGTTTATACGAGCAGTACTTC. It yields the protein CASSEGSSGLYEQYF.

J is TRBJ1-5 and V is TRBV28; 8 nucleotides match TRBD1. The V segment lost 5 bases and the J segment 0 bases; nucleotides outside the gene matches: 12. The CDR3 has 18 amino acids. CDR1 is MDHEN, CDR2 SYDVKM, per germline. In DNA form, the CDR3 reads TGTGCCAGCAGTCTAAGGGTGGGACAGGTTTTTAGCAATCAGCCCCAGCATTTT. This sequence encodes CASSLRVGQVFSNQPQHF.

A remark on this clone: Other DNA sequences within the sample encode an identical CDR3. The chain links TRBV18 to TRBJ1-3; D is undetermined. From germline, CDR1 is KGHSH and CDR2 LQKENI. V dropped 2 bases and J dropped 0 bases, with 11 bases sitting between them. The CDR3 contains 16 residues. DNA of the CDR3: TGTGCCAGCTCACCATTGGACTCTAGCTCTGGAAACACCATATATTTT. Translation gives CASSPLDSSSGNTIYF.

This clone was found once. Here the CDR3 reads CASSKVDSPRGTQYF. As DNA, the CDR3 is TGCGCCAGCAGTAAGGTGGACAGCCCCCGGGGAACGCAGTATTTT. V and J are TRBV10-1 and TRBJ2-3, with D possibly being TRBD1 (6 bases). Germline V gives CDR1 WNHNN, CDR2 SYGVQD (reference sequence). The length of the CDR3 is 15 residues. The germline V and J ends were trimmed by 5 bases and 9 bases, with 21 bases remaining between them.

The gene calls are TRBV4-3 and TRBJ2-1; 10 nucleotides align to TRBD2. This CDR3 is 16 amino acids long. Trimming cost V 5 bases and J 5 bases; bases outside gene matches: 9. Germline values: CDR1 LGHNA, CDR2 YSLEER. The CDR3 region has the DNA TGCGCCAGCAGCTCCCTAGCGGGGGCCCGGGACAATGAGCAGTTCTTC. Its protein is CASSSLAGARDNEQFF.

The rearrangement joins TRBV15 to TRBJ1-3; possibly TRBD1 for D (5 bases). The CDR3 runs to 17 residues. V gave up 0 bases and J gave up 0 bases, with 12 bases separating them. Looked up from germline, CDR1 is LNHNV and CDR2 is YYDKDF (reference sequence). DNA of the CDR3: TGTGCCACCAGCAGAGATAGGGGCTACAGCTCTGGAAACACCATATATTTT. Residues: CATSRDRGYSSGNTIYF.

This chain joins TRBV5-1 and TRBJ2-3; possible D gene TRBD2, 5 bases. CDR1 is SGHRS, CDR2 YFSETQ, per germline. The germline V and J ends were trimmed by 0 bases and 6 bases, with 14 bases remaining between them. The CDR3 has 15 amino acids. The CDR3 loop reads CASSLGAGLGDTQYF. The CDR3 DNA is TGCGCCAGCAGCTTGGGAGCCGGACTCGGGGATACGCAGTATTTT.